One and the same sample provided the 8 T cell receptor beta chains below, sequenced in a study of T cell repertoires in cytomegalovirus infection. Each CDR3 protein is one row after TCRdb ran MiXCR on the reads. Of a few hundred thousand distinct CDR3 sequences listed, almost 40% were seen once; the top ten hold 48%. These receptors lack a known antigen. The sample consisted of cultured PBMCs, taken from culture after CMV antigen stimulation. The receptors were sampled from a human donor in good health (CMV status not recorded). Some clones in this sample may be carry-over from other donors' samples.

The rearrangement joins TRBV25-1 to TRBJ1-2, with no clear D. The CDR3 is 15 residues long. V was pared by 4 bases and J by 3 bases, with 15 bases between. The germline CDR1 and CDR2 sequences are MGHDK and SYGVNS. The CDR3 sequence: CASSVAISGDYGYTF. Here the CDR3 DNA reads TGTGCCAGCAGTGTGGCTATTTCTGGGGACTATGGCTACACCTTC.

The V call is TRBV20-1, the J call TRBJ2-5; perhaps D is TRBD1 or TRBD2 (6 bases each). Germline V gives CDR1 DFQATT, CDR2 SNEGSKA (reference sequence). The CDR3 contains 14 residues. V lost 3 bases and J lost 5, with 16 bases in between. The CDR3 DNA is TGCAGTGCTAGCGTATACGGGGGCGCGGAGACCCAGTACTTC. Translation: CSASVYGGAETQYF.

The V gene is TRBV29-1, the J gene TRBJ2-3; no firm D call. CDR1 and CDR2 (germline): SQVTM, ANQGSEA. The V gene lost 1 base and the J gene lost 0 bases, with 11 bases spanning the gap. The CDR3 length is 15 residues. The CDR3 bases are TGCAGCGTTGAAGGGGTCAGTTCTAGCACAGATACGCAGTATTTT. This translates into CSVEGVSSSTDTQYF.

This chain's CDR3 is CASSALRQGYEQYF. The CDR3 coding sequence is TGTGCCAGCAGTGCCCTAAGACAGGGCTACGAGCAGTACTTC. The chain links TRBV6-6 to TRBJ2-7; 7 nucleotides agree with TRBD1. This CDR3 has 14 residues. Looked up from germline, CDR1 is MNHNY and CDR2 is SVGAGI (reference sequence). V lost 5 bases to trimming and J lost 3 bases; unmatched junction nucleotides: 7.

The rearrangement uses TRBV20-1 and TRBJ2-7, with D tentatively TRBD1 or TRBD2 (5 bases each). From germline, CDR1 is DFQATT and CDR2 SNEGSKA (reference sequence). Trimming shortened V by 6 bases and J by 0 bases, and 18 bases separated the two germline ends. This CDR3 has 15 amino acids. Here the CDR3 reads CSASYSPGTSYEQYF. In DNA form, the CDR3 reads TGCAGTGCGAGCTACAGCCCCGGGACCTCCTACGAGCAGTACTTC.

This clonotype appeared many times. CDR3 in DNA: TGTGCCAGCAGCCGACAGGGACAGCCCTACAATGAGCAGTTCTTC. Residues: CASSRQGQPYNEQFF. The V gene is TRBV7-8, the J gene TRBJ2-1, with 7 positions matching TRBD1. Per the germline V gene, CDR1 is SGHVS and CDR2 is FQNEAQ. The V segment lost 5 bases and the J segment 2 bases; nucleotides outside the gene matches: 6. This CDR3 has 15 amino acids.

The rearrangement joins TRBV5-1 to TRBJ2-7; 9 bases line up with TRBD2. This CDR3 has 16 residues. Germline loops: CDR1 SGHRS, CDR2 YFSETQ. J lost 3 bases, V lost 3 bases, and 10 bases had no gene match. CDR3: CASSSQISGGIYEQYF. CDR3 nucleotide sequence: TGCGCCAGCAGCTCACAGATTAGCGGGGGAATCTACGAGCAGTACTTC.

This CDR3 reads CASSRLGQGGLAGELFF. In DNA, the CDR3 is TGCGCCAGCAGCCGTTTGGGACAGGGTGGGTTGGCCGGGGAGCTGTTTTTT. V usage is TRBV4-3 and J usage is TRBJ2-2, with 9 bases fitting TRBD1. Germline loops: CDR1 LGHNA, CDR2 YSLEER. The V gene end was trimmed by 4 bases and the J gene end by 6 bases; junction bases not matched to a gene: 12. This CDR3 is 17 amino acids long.